A single sample is the source of the 11 T cell receptor beta chains below, sequenced in a study of blood T cell repertoires in COVID-19. Measured with immunoSEQ multiplex PCR; TCRdb has only the in-frame clones, and not every one. Altogether about 320,000 clones are present, more than 90% being singletons, with the ten largest covering 2.6%. Input material: PBMCs or T cells enriched from blood (not recorded which). These receptors all come from a man in his sixties who had recovered from COVID-19.

The V and J genes are TRBV4-3 and TRBJ1-4; weak D call: TRBD1 (6 bases). V lost 4 bases and J 8 bases, leaving 17 bases between the germline ends. Germline V gene data show CDR1 as LGHNA and CDR2 as YSLEER. CDR3 size: 15 residues. CDR3 nucleotides: TGCGCCAGCAGCCTAAGACAGGTGGGAGGGGAAAAACTGTTTTTT. Residues: CASSLRQVGGEKLFF.

J is TRBJ2-7 and V is TRBV6-2 or TRBV6-3, with D possibly being TRBD1 (5 bases). CDR3 length equals 14 residues. Trimming cost V 4 bases and J 2 bases, with 12 bases left between them. Germline V gives CDR1 MNHEY, CDR2 SVGEGT. The CDR3, as DNA: TGTGCCAGCAGTTTATATCAGGGTACCTACGAGCAGTACTTC. This translates into CASSLYQGTYEQYF.

The V call is TRBV7-6, the J call TRBJ2-6, with unresolved D. This CDR3 has 15 residues. V lost 6 bases and J lost 4, with 13 bases in between. Germline V gives CDR1 SGHVS, CDR2 FNYEAQ. DNA for the CDR3: TGTGCCAGCAGGTCCACAGTGGCGGGGGCCAACGTCCTGACTTTC. Residues: CASRSTVAGANVLTF. Full variable domain (remainder filled in from reference TRBV7-6 and TRBJ2-6): GAGVSQSPRYKVTKRGQDVALRCDPISGHVSLYWYRQALGQGPEFLTYFNYEAQQDKSGLPNDRFSAERPEGSISTLTIQRTEQRDSAMYRCASRSTVAGANVLTFGAGSRLTVL.

The chain has TRBV3-1 (or the pseudogene TRBV3-2) and TRBJ2-1; possibly TRBD1 for D (6 bases). This CDR3 comprises 15 residues. Germline V gives CDR1 LGHDT, CDR2 YNNKEL (reference sequence). Trimming took off 4 bases at V and 5 bases at J, with 15 bases between the two ends. CDR3 bases: TGTGCCAGCAGCCTGGGGGCCCCGACCAACAATGAGCAGTTCTTC. Amino acids: CASSLGAPTNNEQFF.

This chain uses TRBV11-3 with TRBJ2-3, with D uncertain. V was shortened by 8 bases and J by 5 bases, with 5 bases between the two germline ends. Germline V CDR1 and CDR2: SGHNT, YENEEA. The CDR3 contains 10 residues. The CDR3 loop reads CASSGDTQYF. CDR3 in DNA: TGTGCCAGCTCCGGAGATACGCAGTATTTT.

This chain uses TRBV7-3 with TRBJ2-1, with 15 bases aligning to TRBD2. The CDR3 totals 16 residues. V lost 8 bases to trimming and J lost 7 bases; unmatched junction nucleotides: 9. Germline loops: CDR1 SGHTA, CDR2 FQGTGA. This chain's CDR3 is CASGKGLAGGKNEQFF. The CDR3 DNA sequence: TGTGCCAGCGGAAAGGGACTAGCGGGGGGTAAAAATGAGCAGTTCTTC.

CDR3 residues: CASSQAGTGVKNTEAFF. For the CDR3, the DNA is TGTGCCAGTAGCCAGGCGGGGACAGGGGTTAAGAACACTGAAGCTTTCTTT. The chain links TRBV19 to TRBJ1-1; 10 positions match TRBD1. Per the germline V gene, CDR1 is LNHDA and CDR2 is SQIVND (reference sequence). Trimming took 6 bases from V and 1 from J; bases not matched to a gene: 11. CDR3 length: 17 residues.

This clone occurred once. The V and J genes are TRBV27 and TRBJ1-6, with D uncertain. Germline V gene lookup returns CDR1 MNHEY and CDR2 SMNVEV (reference sequence). The CDR3 is made up of 13 amino acids. Trimming removed 7 bases at V and 7 bases at J, with 11 bases between. CDR3 protein: CASKAGSNSPLHF. CDR3 in DNA: TGTGCCAGCAAAGCAGGTTCAAATTCACCCCTCCACTTT.

The rearrangement links TRBV15 to TRBJ2-3, with D maybe TRBD1 (5 bases). CDR3 size: 14 residues. V gave up 5 bases and J gave up 6 bases, with 15 bases separating them. The germline CDR1 and CDR2 sequences are LNHNV and YYDKDF (reference sequence). CDR3 DNA: TGTGCCACCAGCGAAATACAGGTCCCGGATACGCAGTATTTT. Protein sequence: CATSEIQVPDTQYF.

The chain recombines TRBV6-5 with TRBJ1-3; D gene unclear. The germline gives CDR1 MNHEY, CDR2 SVGAGI. V gave up 0 bases and J gave up 0 bases, with 9 bases separating them. The CDR3 covers 16 residues. The CDR3 sequence: CASSYSRELSGNTIYF. The CDR3 DNA follows: TGTGCCAGCAGTTACTCGAGGGAGCTCTCTGGAAACACCATATATTTT.

The genes are TRBV10-3 and TRBJ1-5; the D is unclear. The germline V gene encodes CDR1 ENHRY and CDR2 SYGVKD. This CDR3 region has 16 residues. V was trimmed by 3 bases and J by 3 bases, leaving 15 bases between them. The CDR3 here is CAISDRQAGPNQPQHF. Written as DNA, the CDR3 is TGTGCCATCAGTGACAGGCAGGCGGGCCCCAATCAGCCCCAGCATTTT.